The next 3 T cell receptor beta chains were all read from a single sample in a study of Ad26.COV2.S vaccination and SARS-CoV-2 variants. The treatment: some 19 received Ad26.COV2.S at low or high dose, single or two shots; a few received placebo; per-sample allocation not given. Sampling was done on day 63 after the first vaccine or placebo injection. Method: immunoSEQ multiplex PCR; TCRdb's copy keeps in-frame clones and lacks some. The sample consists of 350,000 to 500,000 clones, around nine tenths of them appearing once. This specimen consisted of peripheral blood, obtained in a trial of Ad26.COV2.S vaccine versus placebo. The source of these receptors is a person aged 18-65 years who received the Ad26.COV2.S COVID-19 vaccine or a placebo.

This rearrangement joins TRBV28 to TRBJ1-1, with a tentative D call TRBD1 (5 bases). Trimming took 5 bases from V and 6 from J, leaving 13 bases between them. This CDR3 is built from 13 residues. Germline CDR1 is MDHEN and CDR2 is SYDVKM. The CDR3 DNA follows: TGTGCCAGCAGTCTCAGGGTATTGGCTGAAGCTTTCTTT. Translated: CASSLRVLAEAFF.

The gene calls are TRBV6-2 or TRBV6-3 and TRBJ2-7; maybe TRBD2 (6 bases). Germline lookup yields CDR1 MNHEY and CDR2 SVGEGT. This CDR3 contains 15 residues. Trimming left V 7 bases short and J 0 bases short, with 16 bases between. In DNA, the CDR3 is TGTGCCAGCATCCCCGCGGGGCGGGGCTCCTACGAGCAGTACTTC. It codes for CASIPAGRGSYEQYF.

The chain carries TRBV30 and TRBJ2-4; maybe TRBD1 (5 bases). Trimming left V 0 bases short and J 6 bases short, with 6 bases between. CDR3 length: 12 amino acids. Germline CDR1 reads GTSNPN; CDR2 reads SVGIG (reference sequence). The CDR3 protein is CAWSVQGNIQYF. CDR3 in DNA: TGTGCCTGGAGTGTCCAGGGAAACATTCAGTACTTC.